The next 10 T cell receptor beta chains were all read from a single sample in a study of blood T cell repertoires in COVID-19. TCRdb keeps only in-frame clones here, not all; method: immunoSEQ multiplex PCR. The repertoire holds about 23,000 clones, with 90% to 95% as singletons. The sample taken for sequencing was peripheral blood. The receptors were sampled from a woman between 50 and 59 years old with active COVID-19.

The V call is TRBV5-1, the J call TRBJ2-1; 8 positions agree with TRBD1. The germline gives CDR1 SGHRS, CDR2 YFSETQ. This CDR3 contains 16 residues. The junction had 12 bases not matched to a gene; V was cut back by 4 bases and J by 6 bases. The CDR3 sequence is CASSGQGATTGNEQFF. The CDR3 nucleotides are TGCGCCAGCAGCGGACAGGGAGCGACTACGGGCAATGAGCAGTTCTTC.

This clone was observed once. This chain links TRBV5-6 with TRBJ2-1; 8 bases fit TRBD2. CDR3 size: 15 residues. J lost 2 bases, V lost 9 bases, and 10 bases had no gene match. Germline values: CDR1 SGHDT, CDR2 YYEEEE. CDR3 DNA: TGTGCCACTGAAGCTGGCGGGGGGACCTACAATGAGCAGTTCTTC. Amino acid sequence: CATEAGGGTYNEQFF.

The CDR3 loop reads CASSLSGATEAFF. The CDR3 DNA is TGTGCCAGCAGTTTATCAGGGGCCACTGAAGCTTTCTTT. V gene TRBV28 combines with J gene TRBJ1-1; D possibly corresponds to TRBD1 (6 bases). CDR3 length: 13 amino acids. V lost 1 base and J lost 4, with 7 bases in between. Germline assignment: CDR1 MDHEN and CDR2 SYDVKM.

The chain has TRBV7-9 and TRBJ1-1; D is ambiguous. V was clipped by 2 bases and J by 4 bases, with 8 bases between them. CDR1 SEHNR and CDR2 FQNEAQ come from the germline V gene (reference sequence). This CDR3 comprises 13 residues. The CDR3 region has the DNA TGTGCCAGCAGCTTATCTCCGGGCACTGAAGCTTTCTTT. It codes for CASSLSPGTEAFF.

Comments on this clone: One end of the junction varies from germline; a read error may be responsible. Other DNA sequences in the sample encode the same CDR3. In nucleotides, the CDR3 is TGTGCCAGCTCACCGCGGAGATTAACTAACTATGGTTACACCTTC. It specifies CASSPRRLTNYGYTF. The chain has TRBV18 and TRBJ1-2; no clear D gene. There are 15 residues in the CDR3. Germline assignment: CDR1 KGHSH and CDR2 LQKENI.

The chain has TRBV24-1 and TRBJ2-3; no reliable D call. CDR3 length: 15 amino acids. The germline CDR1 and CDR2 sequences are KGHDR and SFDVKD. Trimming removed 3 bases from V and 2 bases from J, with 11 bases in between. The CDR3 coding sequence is TGTGCCACCAGTGATCTAGTCGGCCTCACAGATACGCAGTATTTT. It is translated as CATSDLVGLTDTQYF.

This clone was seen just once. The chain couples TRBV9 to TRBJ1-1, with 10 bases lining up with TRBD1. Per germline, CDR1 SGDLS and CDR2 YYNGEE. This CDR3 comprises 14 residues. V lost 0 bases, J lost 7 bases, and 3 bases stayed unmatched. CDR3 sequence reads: CASSVEGQGIEAFF. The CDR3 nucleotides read TGTGCCAGCAGCGTAGAGGGACAGGGGATTGAAGCTTTCTTT.

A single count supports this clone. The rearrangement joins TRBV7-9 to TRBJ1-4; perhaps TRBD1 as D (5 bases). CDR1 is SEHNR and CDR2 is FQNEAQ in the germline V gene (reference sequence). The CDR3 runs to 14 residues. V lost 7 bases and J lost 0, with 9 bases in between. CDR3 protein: CASTQTATNEKLFF. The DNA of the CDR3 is TGTGCCAGCACCCAGACAGCAACTAATGAAAAACTGTTTTTT.

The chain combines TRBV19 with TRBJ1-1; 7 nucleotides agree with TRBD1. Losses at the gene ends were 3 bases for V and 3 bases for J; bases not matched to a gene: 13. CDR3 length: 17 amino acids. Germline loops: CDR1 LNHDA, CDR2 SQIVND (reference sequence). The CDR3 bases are TGTGCCAGTAGTATCCCCTTCGGCAGGGGGTCCCACACTGAAGCTTTCTTT. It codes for CASSIPFGRGSHTEAFF.

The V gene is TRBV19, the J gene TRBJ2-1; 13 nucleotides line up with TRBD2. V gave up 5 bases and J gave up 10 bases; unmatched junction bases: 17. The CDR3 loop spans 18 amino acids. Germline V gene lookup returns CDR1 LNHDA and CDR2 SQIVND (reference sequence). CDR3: CASSVYGPPGLAGREQFF. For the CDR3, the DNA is TGTGCCAGTAGTGTCTACGGTCCGCCGGGACTAGCGGGAAGAGAGCAGTTCTTC.